This T cell receptor (beta chain) was documented in a study of T cells in Graves' hyperthyroidism and ophthalmopathy. Turning to the study itself: Initial diagnosis, before any treatment, was when peripheral blood was collected.

TCR beta CDR3 sequences were amplified from RNA transcripts. Researchers ran a first-round RT-PCR on the TCR CDR3 using the HTBI primer set. Via MiXCR, TCRdb re-called the multiplex PCR reads, giving one row per CDR3 protein. The sample shows about 52,000 distinct CDR3 sequences, less than 60% of them seen only once. CDR3 length: 16 residues. Unmatched junction bases numbered 6, after V lost 0 bases and J lost 7 bases. The germline V gene encodes CDR1 MNHEY and CDR2 SMNVEV (reference sequence). Points from the study as a whole: Blood samples included most of the expanded thyroid clonotypes exceeding 0.001. A model using 13 V-J features told ophthalmopathy apart from stable hyperthyroidism.

Based on clinical symptoms, serum thyroxine and TRAb, thyroid ultrasound and orbital computed tomography, diagnoses were reached. The sample holds many counts of this clonotype. Its antigen is currently unknown. This receptor was obtained from a woman between 45 and 65 years old with Graves' ophthalmopathy. The chain uses TRBV27 and TRBJ2-1; 10 nucleotides match TRBD2. What was sequenced was blood. The CDR3 region has the DNA TGTGCCAGCAGTTTATCGATGGGGACTAGCGTAAATGAGCAGTTCTTC. It is translated as CASSLSMGTSVNEQFF.